Listed below are T cell receptor beta chains from one sample, sequenced in a study of T cells after yellow fever vaccination. TCRdb re-analysed the 5' RACE reads in MiXCR, keeping a single row per CDR3 protein. The sample gives about 340,000 distinct CDR3 sequences, under 15% of which show up once; 2.5% to 4% is in the top ten. The sequenced sample was CD4+ T cells sorted from PBMCs, obtained 15 days after the yellow fever booster vaccination. The receptors originated from a man between 18 and 29 years old who received the YFV17D yellow fever vaccine. Both conserved end residues are part of each CDR3. A D gene is named only where the DNA matches it firmly. Expanded clones are given a class, and other clones once, few, many or no size at all.

j_call: TRBJ1-2; v_call: TRBV18; d_call: NA; clone_size: NA; cdr3_aa: CASSPPNGVGYTF; cdr3_nt: TGTGCCAGCTCACCGCCGAATGGGGTTGGCTACACCTTC
j_call: TRBJ1-1; v_call: TRBV5-6; d_call: NA; clone_size: NA; cdr3_aa: CASSSRGGRSTEAFF; cdr3_nt: TGTGCCAGCAGCTCGAGGGGGGGCCGGAGCACTGAAGCTTTCTTT
j_call: TRBJ2-2; v_call: TRBV29-1; d_call: NA; clone_size: NA; cdr3_aa: CSAGWPTGELFF; cdr3_nt: TGCAGCGCCGGGTGGCCCACCGGGGAGCTGTTTTTT
j_call: TRBJ2-1; v_call: TRBV24-1; d_call: NA; clone_size: NA; cdr3_aa: CATLERSGSEQFF; cdr3_nt: TGTGCCACCCTCGAGCGTTCCGGGAGTGAGCAGTTCTTC
j_call: TRBJ1-1; v_call: TRBV7-6; d_call: NA; clone_size: NA; cdr3_aa: CASSLEALMNTEAFF; cdr3_nt: TGTGCCAGCAGCTTAGAAGCCCTCATGAACACTGAAGCTTTCTTT
j_call: TRBJ2-3; v_call: TRBV28; d_call: NA; clone_size: NA; cdr3_aa: CASSLIRGLTDTQYF; cdr3_nt: TGTGCCAGCAGTTTGATCCGGGGGCTCACAGATACGCAGTATTTT
j_call: TRBJ2-5; v_call: TRBV5-1; d_call: TRBD2; clone_size: NA; cdr3_aa: CASSPGLAEGTQYF; cdr3_nt: TGCGCCAGCAGCCCGGGACTAGCGGAAGGGACCCAGTACTTC
j_call: TRBJ2-5; v_call: TRBV6-6; d_call: TRBD1; clone_size: NA; cdr3_aa: CASSSGQGDLQETQYF; cdr3_nt: TGTGCCAGCAGTTCCGGACAGGGAGATTTACAAGAGACCCAGTACTTC
j_call: TRBJ2-3; v_call: TRBV4-3; d_call: NA; clone_size: NA; cdr3_aa: CASSQDGRDIADTQYF; cdr3_nt: TGCGCCAGCAGCCAAGACGGGCGGGATATCGCAGATACGCAGTATTTT
j_call: TRBJ1-2; v_call: TRBV6-5; d_call: NA; clone_size: many; cdr3_aa: CASSTGYGYTF; cdr3_nt: TGTGCCAGCAGTACAGGGTATGGCTACACCTTC
j_call: TRBJ2-3; v_call: TRBV12-3/TRBV12-4; d_call: NA; clone_size: NA; cdr3_aa: CASNPRGFKDTQYF; cdr3_nt: TGTGCCAGCAACCCGAGAGGGTTCAAGGATACGCAGTATTTT
j_call: TRBJ2-3; v_call: TRBV19; d_call: TRBD2; clone_size: many; cdr3_aa: CASSILAETTDTQYF; cdr3_nt: TGTGCCAGTAGTATACTAGCGGAAACCACAGATACGCAGTATTTT
j_call: TRBJ2-7; v_call: TRBV7-3; d_call: NA; clone_size: few; cdr3_aa: CASSPGQPGSEQYF; cdr3_nt: TGTGCCAGCAGCCCAGGACAGCCGGGGAGCGAGCAGTACTTC
j_call: TRBJ1-5; v_call: TRBV7-8; d_call: TRBD1; clone_size: NA; cdr3_aa: CASSPDRGTRYSNQPQHF; cdr3_nt: TGTGCCAGCAGCCCCGACAGGGGGACCAGATATAGCAATCAGCCCCAGCATTTT
j_call: TRBJ2-6; v_call: TRBV12-3/TRBV12-4; d_call: TRBD1; clone_size: NA; cdr3_aa: CASTPRQGARAGANVLTF; cdr3_nt: TGTGCCAGCACCCCACGACAGGGGGCTAGGGCTGGGGCCAACGTCCTGACTTTC
j_call: TRBJ2-2; v_call: TRBV12-3/TRBV12-4; d_call: NA; clone_size: few; cdr3_aa: CASTKGTGELFF; cdr3_nt: TGTGCCAGCACCAAGGGTACCGGGGAGCTGTTTTTT
j_call: TRBJ1-2; v_call: TRBV6-2/TRBV6-3; d_call: NA; clone_size: NA; cdr3_aa: CASSYSAVNYGYTF; cdr3_nt: TGTGCCAGCAGTTACTCGGCAGTAAACTATGGCTACACCTTC
j_call: TRBJ1-5; v_call: TRBV5-1; d_call: NA; clone_size: NA; cdr3_aa: CASSEGQENQPQHF; cdr3_nt: TGCGCCAGCAGTGAGGGGCAGGAAAATCAGCCCCAGCATTTT
j_call: TRBJ2-3; v_call: TRBV20-1; d_call: TRBD2; clone_size: few; cdr3_aa: CSARRGGSTDTQYF; cdr3_nt: TGCAGTGCTAGACGGGGGGGGAGCACAGATACGCAGTATTTT
j_call: TRBJ2-1; v_call: TRBV5-1; d_call: NA; clone_size: many; cdr3_aa: CASSLAGSSYNEQFF; cdr3_nt: TGCGCCAGCAGCTTGGCGGGGAGCTCCTACAATGAGCAGTTCTTC
j_call: TRBJ2-5; v_call: TRBV5-4; d_call: TRBD2; clone_size: few; cdr3_aa: CASSLHPGLGGTQYF; cdr3_nt: TGTGCCAGCAGCCTTCACCCGGGACTAGGAGGGACCCAGTACTTC
j_call: TRBJ2-5; v_call: TRBV5-1; d_call: NA; clone_size: NA; cdr3_aa: CASSLARDGQETQYF; cdr3_nt: TGCGCCAGCAGCTTGGCCCGGGATGGCCAAGAGACCCAGTACTTC
j_call: TRBJ1-5; v_call: TRBV7-6; d_call: NA; clone_size: NA; cdr3_aa: CASSPGKGSNQPQHF; cdr3_nt: TGTGCCAGCAGCCCGGGGAAGGGGAGCAATCAGCCCCAGCATTTT
j_call: TRBJ1-2; v_call: TRBV7-8; d_call: NA; clone_size: NA; cdr3_aa: CASSLGPLNYGYTF; cdr3_nt: TGTGCCAGCAGCTTAGGGCCACTTAACTATGGCTACACCTTC
j_call: TRBJ2-5; v_call: TRBV20-1; d_call: TRBD2; clone_size: few; cdr3_aa: CSGTRRIEAGDWETQYF; cdr3_nt: TGCAGTGGAACAAGGCGGATCGAAGCGGGGGACTGGGAGACCCAGTACTTC
j_call: TRBJ2-2; v_call: TRBV6-2/TRBV6-3; d_call: NA; clone_size: few; cdr3_aa: CASQDYLVGELFF; cdr3_nt: TGTGCCAGTCAGGACTACCTCGTCGGGGAGCTGTTTTTT
j_call: TRBJ2-2; v_call: TRBV2; d_call: NA; clone_size: NA; cdr3_aa: CASSYPQIRVINTGELFF; cdr3_nt: TGTGCCAGCAGCTATCCCCAAATTAGGGTGATTAACACCGGGGAGCTGTTTTTT
j_call: TRBJ1-2; v_call: TRBV7-9; d_call: NA; clone_size: few; cdr3_aa: CASSLATDGYTF; cdr3_nt: TGTGCCAGCAGCTTAGCGACCGATGGCTACACCTTC
j_call: TRBJ2-1; v_call: TRBV3-1; d_call: NA; clone_size: NA; cdr3_aa: CASSQARSNEQFF; cdr3_nt: TGTGCCAGCAGCCAAGCTAGATCCAATGAGCAGTTCTTC
j_call: TRBJ1-5; v_call: TRBV18; d_call: NA; clone_size: NA; cdr3_aa: CASSPMQGSGQPQHF; cdr3_nt: TGTGCCAGCTCACCTATGCAGGGTTCGGGTCAGCCCCAGCATTTT
j_call: TRBJ1-1; v_call: TRBV29-1; d_call: TRBD1; clone_size: NA; cdr3_aa: CSVYGQAGGRTEAFF; cdr3_nt: TGCAGCGTTTACGGACAGGCGGGGGGTAGGACTGAAGCTTTCTTT
j_call: TRBJ2-2; v_call: TRBV20-1; d_call: NA; clone_size: few; cdr3_aa: CSARGGLTGELFF; cdr3_nt: TGCAGTGCTAGAGGGGGGCTTACCGGGGAGCTGTTTTTT
j_call: TRBJ2-5; v_call: TRBV7-9; d_call: NA; clone_size: NA; cdr3_aa: CASSSGSRALGETQYF; cdr3_nt: TGTGCCAGCAGCTCCGGCTCAAGGGCCCTGGGAGAGACCCAGTACTTC
j_call: TRBJ2-6; v_call: TRBV25-1; d_call: NA; clone_size: NA; cdr3_aa: CASSPRRGERSGANVLTF; cdr3_nt: TGTGCCAGCAGTCCCCGGAGAGGTGAGCGCTCTGGGGCCAACGTCCTGACTTTC
j_call: TRBJ1-3; v_call: TRBV2; d_call: NA; clone_size: NA; cdr3_aa: CASARNSGNTIYF; cdr3_nt: TGTGCCAGCGCTAGAAACTCTGGAAACACCATATATTTT
j_call: TRBJ1-2; v_call: TRBV6-5; d_call: NA; clone_size: NA; cdr3_aa: CATRPTGFPYGYTF; cdr3_nt: TGTGCCACCAGACCAACAGGGTTCCCCTATGGCTACACCTTC
j_call: TRBJ1-2; v_call: TRBV25-1; d_call: NA; clone_size: few; cdr3_aa: CASRSNTAYGYTF; cdr3_nt: TGTGCCAGCAGAAGCAATACGGCCTATGGCTACACCTTC
j_call: TRBJ2-3; v_call: TRBV5-1; d_call: TRBD2; clone_size: many; cdr3_aa: CASSLATSGGATDTQYF; cdr3_nt: TGCGCCAGCAGCCTAGCGACTAGCGGGGGGGCAACAGATACGCAGTATTTT
j_call: TRBJ1-1; v_call: TRBV7-9; d_call: TRBD1; clone_size: few; cdr3_aa: CASSFQGTANTEAFF; cdr3_nt: TGTGCCAGCAGCTTTCAGGGGACAGCGAACACTGAAGCTTTCTTT
j_call: TRBJ2-3; v_call: TRBV28; d_call: TRBD2; clone_size: NA; cdr3_aa: CASSLWGRRRGDGTDTQYF; cdr3_nt: TGTGCCAGCAGTTTATGGGGCCGCCGGCGGGGGGACGGCACAGATACGCAGTATTTT
j_call: TRBJ1-6; v_call: TRBV18; d_call: NA; clone_size: few; cdr3_aa: CASSPGTEGLALHF; cdr3_nt: TGTGCCAGCTCACCAGGGACTGAAGGTTTGGCCCTCCACTTT
j_call: TRBJ1-5; v_call: TRBV6-1; d_call: NA; clone_size: few; cdr3_aa: CASSEGWVPNQPQHF; cdr3_nt: TGTGCCAGCAGTGAAGGGTGGGTACCAAATCAGCCCCAGCATTTT
j_call: TRBJ2-1; v_call: TRBV29-1; d_call: NA; clone_size: few; cdr3_aa: CSARIASYNEQFF; cdr3_nt: TGCAGCGCCCGGATCGCATCCTACAATGAGCAGTTCTTC
j_call: TRBJ2-6; v_call: TRBV5-6; d_call: NA; clone_size: few; cdr3_aa: CASSKRVSSGANVLTF; cdr3_nt: TGTGCCAGTTCAAAAAGGGTATCCTCTGGGGCCAACGTCCTGACTTTC
j_call: TRBJ1-3; v_call: TRBV28; d_call: NA; clone_size: NA; cdr3_aa: CASSFILRGNTIYF; cdr3_nt: TGTGCCAGCAGTTTTATTCTCCGGGGAAACACCATATATTTT
j_call: TRBJ1-2; v_call: TRBV20-1; d_call: NA; clone_size: NA; cdr3_aa: CSARMLGQSNYGYTF; cdr3_nt: TGCAGTGCTAGGATGTTAGGACAGAGCAACTATGGCTACACCTTC
j_call: TRBJ1-2; v_call: TRBV4-3; d_call: TRBD1; clone_size: few; cdr3_aa: CASSPLQGADYGYTF; cdr3_nt: TGCGCCAGCAGCCCTCTACAGGGGGCAGACTATGGCTACACCTTC
j_call: TRBJ2-3; v_call: TRBV27; d_call: TRBD2; clone_size: few; cdr3_aa: CASSRREGDTQYF; cdr3_nt: TGTGCCAGCAGCCGAAGGGAGGGAGATACGCAGTATTTT
j_call: TRBJ2-3; v_call: TRBV5-6; d_call: NA; clone_size: few; cdr3_aa: CASSQDWGKSTDTQYF; cdr3_nt: TGTGCCAGCAGCCAGGACTGGGGGAAAAGCACAGATACGCAGTATTTT
j_call: TRBJ2-4; v_call: TRBV5-1; d_call: TRBD1; clone_size: few; cdr3_aa: CASSHGQARNIQYF; cdr3_nt: TGCGCCAGCAGCCATGGACAGGCCAGAAACATTCAGTACTTC
j_call: TRBJ2-2; v_call: TRBV7-2; d_call: TRBD1; clone_size: NA; cdr3_aa: CASSPDRGWTGELFF; cdr3_nt: TGTGCCAGCAGCCCAGACAGGGGATGGACCGGGGAGCTGTTTTTT
j_call: TRBJ2-2; v_call: TRBV4-1; d_call: TRBD2; clone_size: NA; cdr3_aa: CASSQDWTSGNTGELFF; cdr3_nt: TGCGCCAGCAGCCAAGATTGGACTAGCGGAAACACCGGGGAGCTGTTTTTT